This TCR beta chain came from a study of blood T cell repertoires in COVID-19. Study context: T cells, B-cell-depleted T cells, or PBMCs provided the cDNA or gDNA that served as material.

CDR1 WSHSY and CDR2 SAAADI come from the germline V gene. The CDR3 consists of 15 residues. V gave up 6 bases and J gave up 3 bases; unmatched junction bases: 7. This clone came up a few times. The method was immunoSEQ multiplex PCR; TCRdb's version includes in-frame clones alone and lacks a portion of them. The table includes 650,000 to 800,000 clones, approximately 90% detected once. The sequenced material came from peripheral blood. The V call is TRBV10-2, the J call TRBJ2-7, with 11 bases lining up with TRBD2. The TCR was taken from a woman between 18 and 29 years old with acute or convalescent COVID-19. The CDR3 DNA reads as TGCGCCAGCAGCGAACTAGCGGGGGCCAGCTACGAGCAGTACTTC. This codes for CASSELAGASYEQYF.